Presented here are 26 T cell receptor beta chains from one specimen sequenced in a study of blood T cells in healthy people across ages. PCR was performed a second time for roughly 6 to 12 cycles using a sample-barcoded 5' primer and a J-beta primer mix. TCRdb itself ran the 5' RACE reads through MiXCR, one entry per CDR3 protein. Here the sample spans fewer than 1.5 million distinct CDR3 sequences, roughly 40% being singletons. Source material: blood. These receptors were collected from a woman under 30 in good health.

A word on this clonotype: The germline gene is not matched at one end of the junction; a read error may be the cause. The chain combines TRBV7-9 with TRBJ1-1; the D is unclear. CDR1 is SEHNR and CDR2 is FQNEAQ in the germline V gene (reference sequence). This CDR3 is 14 amino acids long. CDR3 nucleotides: TGTGTCAGCAGCTTAGGAGTTTCGAACACTGAAGCTTTCTTT. Its translation: CVSSLGVSNTEAFF.

This clonotype was detected only a few times. The chain couples TRBV15 to TRBJ2-1; D is tentatively TRBD1 or TRBD2 (5 bases each). This CDR3 is 16 amino acids long. Germline V CDR1 and CDR2: LNHNV, YYDKDF (reference sequence). V was clipped by 2 bases and J by 5 bases, with 16 bases between them. The CDR3 nucleotides are TGTGCCACCAGCAGACCAATGGGGACCCAGCACAATGAGCAGTTCTTC. Its translation: CATSRPMGTQHNEQFF.

Only a few counts were recorded for this clonotype. V is TRBV7-9 and J is TRBJ2-3; no reliable D call. The ends were cut back, 1 base at V and 6 bases at J, with 14 bases in the middle. CDR3 length equals 15 residues. Per germline, CDR1 SEHNR and CDR2 FQNEAQ (reference sequence). CDR3 sequence reads: CASSLGLAFEDTQYF. CDR3 nucleotides: TGTGCCAGCAGCTTAGGACTGGCATTCGAGGATACGCAGTATTTT.

The chain recombines TRBV18 with TRBJ2-4; D gene ambiguous. TRBJ2-7 explains the end of the DNA better; the J call may be wrong. CDR3 length equals 13 residues. The germline V gene encodes CDR1 KGHSH and CDR2 LQKENI. CDR3 sequence: CASSPLSDYEQYF. CDR3 DNA: TGTGCCAGCTCACCACTTTCAGATTACGAGCAGTACTTC.

The chain couples TRBV15 to TRBJ2-5; 7 bases align to TRBD2. J lost 4 bases, V lost 0 bases, and 5 bases had no gene match. CDR3 length equals 15 residues. Germline CDR1 LNHNV, CDR2 YYDKDF (reference sequence). The CDR3 protein is CATSRDRGGLETQYF. In DNA form, the CDR3 reads TGTGCCACCAGCAGAGATCGGGGAGGGTTAGAGACCCAGTACTTC. Looking up the rest from reference TRBV15 and TRBJ2-5 gives the full variable domain: DAMVIQNPRYQVTQFGKPVTLSCSQTLNHNVMYWYQQKSSQAPKLLFHYYDKDFNNEADTPDNFQSRRPNTSFCFLDIRSPGLGDTAMYLCATSRDRGGLETQYFGPGTRLLVL.

The V gene is TRBV6-2 or TRBV6-3, the J gene TRBJ2-1, with 7 nucleotides matching TRBD1. The V gene's germline CDR1 is MNHEY and CDR2 SVGEGT. The CDR3 sequence is 13 residues long. V lost 6 bases to trimming and J lost 3 bases; unmatched junction nucleotides: 2. The CDR3 coding sequence is TGTGCCAGCAGAGGGGGCCTCTACAATGAGCAGTTCTTC. Its translation is CASRGGLYNEQFF.

V gene TRBV4-1 combines with J gene TRBJ1-2; 7 bases are shared with TRBD1. The CDR3 totals 14 residues. CDR1 is MGHRA, CDR2 YSYEKL, per germline. J lost 2 bases, V lost 3 bases, and 3 bases had no gene match. The CDR3 region is CASSQMTGNYGYTF. The CDR3 region has the DNA TGCGCCAGCAGCCAGATGACAGGGAACTATGGCTACACCTTC.

The V call is TRBV20-1, the J call TRBJ2-5; tentatively, D is TRBD2 (5 bases). CDR1 is DFQATT and CDR2 is SNEGSKA in the germline V gene (reference sequence). The CDR3 loop spans 12 amino acids. Trimming left V 1 base short and J 5 bases short, with 8 bases between. The chain's CDR3 is CSARVTGETQYF. The CDR3 bases are TGCAGTGCTAGAGTGACGGGGGAGACCCAGTACTTC.

For this clonotype: A much larger clone lies a single base off, so this may be a read error. The chain has TRBV7-2 and TRBJ2-7; 7 bases are a match to TRBD2. J lost 7 bases, V lost 5 bases, and 8 bases had no gene match. The germline gives CDR1 SGHTA, CDR2 FQGNSA. The CDR3 contains 13 residues. The CDR3 bases are TGTGCCAGCAGCCGAAGACTAGCTAATGAGCAGTACTTC. This encodes CASSRRLANEQYF.

The chain combines TRBV5-1 with TRBJ1-2, with D perhaps matching TRBD1 (5 bases). This CDR3 has 16 residues. The germline V gene encodes CDR1 SGHRS and CDR2 YFSETQ. V was pared by 4 bases and J by 0 bases, with 16 bases between. The CDR3 nucleotides read TGCGCCAGCAGCACGGACGTAGACAGACCTAACTATGGCTACACCTTC. Translation: CASSTDVDRPNYGYTF. The full variable domain, in which reference TRBV5-1 and TRBJ1-2 provide the parts outside the CDR3, is KAGVTQTPRYLIKTRGQQVTLSCSPISGHRSVSWYQQTPGQGLQFLFEYFSETQRNKGNFPGRFSGRQFSNSRSEMNVSTLELGDSALYLCASSTDVDRPNYGYTFGSGTRLTVV.

A few counts support this clonotype. The CDR3 nucleotides read TGTGCCAGCAGCTTAGGGGGGGGAATCGACGAGCAGTACTTC. The encoded protein is CASSLGGGIDEQYF. The chain is built from TRBV7-2 and TRBJ2-7; 7 bases match TRBD2. V lost 1 base and J lost 5; bases outside the gene matches: 5. CDR1 and CDR2 from the germline V gene are SGHTA and FQGNSA. CDR3 length: 14 residues.

In this sample, this clonotype turned up a few times. The genes are TRBV11-1 and TRBJ1-5, with a tentative D call TRBD1 (5 bases). Trimming took off 3 bases at V and 0 bases at J, with 21 bases between the two ends. There are 19 residues in the CDR3. Germline V gives CDR1 SGHAT, CDR2 FQDESV (reference sequence). In DNA, the CDR3 is TGTGCCAGCAGCTTTCCGGGACCGAGGATATATATTAGCAATCAGCCCCAGCATTTT. It codes for CASSFPGPRIYISNQPQHF. The entire variable domain, with the rest obtained from reference TRBV11-1 and TRBJ1-5, is as follows: EAEVAQSPRYKITEKSQAVAFWCDPISGHATLYWYRQILGQGPELLVQFQDESVVDDSQLPKDRFSAERLKGVDSTLKIQPAELGDSAMYLCASSFPGPRIYISNQPQHFGDGTRLSIL.

The table lists this clonotype with a few counts. The chain couples TRBV4-1 to TRBJ2-7; 11 bases are shared with TRBD1. The germline V gene encodes CDR1 MGHRA and CDR2 YSYEKL. Losses at the gene ends were 0 bases for V and 6 bases for J; bases not matched to a gene: 7. The CDR3 contains 16 residues. CDR3 region: CASSQDLGQGGVEQYF. The CDR3, as DNA: TGCGCCAGCAGCCAAGATTTGGGACAGGGGGGAGTCGAGCAGTACTTC.

This clonotype was seen a few times. V usage is TRBV25-1 and J usage is TRBJ2-5; 7 positions agree with TRBD1. The CDR3 is 15 residues long. V lost 1 base, J lost 2 bases, and 4 bases stayed unmatched. From germline, CDR1 is MGHDK and CDR2 SYGVNS. The CDR3 protein is CASSESGTAQETQYF. The CDR3 bases are TGTGCCAGCAGTGAATCCGGGACAGCTCAAGAGACCCAGTACTTC.

This clonotype was counted between two and nine times. The chain joins TRBV6-1 to TRBJ2-6; TRBD1 might be the D (6 bases). Germline V lookup: CDR1 MNHNS, CDR2 SASEGT. V was pared by 11 bases and J by 0 bases, with 20 bases between. The CDR3 runs to 17 residues. CDR3 nucleotide sequence: TGTGCCTCCAACCCCGGACAGATATCCTCTGGGGCCAACGTCCTGACTTTC. Residues: CASNPGQISSGANVLTF.

The chain employs TRBV2 and TRBJ2-4; D unclear. This CDR3 has 11 residues. From germline, CDR1 is SNHLY and CDR2 FYNNEI. Between the trimmed V and J ends, which lost 1 base and 12 bases, there was a span of 7 bases. The DNA of the CDR3 is TGTGCCAGCAGTGAAGATCCGCCTCAGTACTTC. It is translated as CASSEDPPQYF.

There are a few counts of this clonotype. CDR3 sequence (DNA): TGTGCCAGCACGCCAGACCGGGGGAGGGGCTACACCTTC. It translates to CASTPDRGRGYTF. The J gene is TRBJ1-2, the V gene TRBV9, with D tentatively TRBD1 (5 bases). Trimming pared 6 bases from V and 8 bases from J, leaving 17 bases between. Germline values: CDR1 SGDLS, CDR2 YYNGEE. The CDR3 covers 13 residues.

In regard to this clonotype: A clone one base away is much larger, so this may be a read error. The chain employs TRBV29-1 and TRBJ2-5; D possibly corresponds to TRBD1 (7 bases). TRBJ2-7 matches the DNA end more closely, so the J call is doubtful. CDR3 length: 15 residues. The germline gives CDR1 SQVTM, CDR2 ANQGSEA. Here the CDR3 DNA reads TGCAGCGTCTGTCGGCGGGACAGTAGCATCGACGAGCAGTACTTC. Protein sequence: CSVCRRDSSIDEQYF.

This clonotype was seen many times. Germline and junction disagree at one end, which may indicate a read error. The V call is TRBV5-1, the J call TRBJ2-3, with 10 bases lining up with TRBD2. This CDR3 comprises 15 residues. The germline V gene encodes CDR1 SGHRS and CDR2 YFSETQ. The CDR3 protein is CASSLGLAGTDTQYF. DNA for the CDR3: TGTGCTAGCAGCTTAGGACTAGCGGGCACAGATACGCAGTATTTT.

A note on this clonotype: A junction end diverges from the germline sequence, so it may reflect a read error. V is TRBV18 and J is TRBJ2-1; D gene unclear. The J call may be wrong; the DNA end is better matched by TRBJ2-7. CDR3 size: 14 residues. Germline CDR1 reads KGHSH; CDR2 reads LQKENI. For the CDR3, the DNA is TGCGCCAGCAGCCCCCCCGGCTCCTACAATGAGCAGTACTTC. Translated, it gives CASSPPGSYNEQYF.

This clonotype came up many times. The chain joins TRBV3-1 to TRBJ1-2, with 8 bases identical to TRBD1. The CDR3 extends over 15 amino acids. Germline lookup yields CDR1 LGHDT and CDR2 YNNKEL (reference sequence). V gave up 4 bases and J gave up 3 bases; unmatched junction bases: 7. The CDR3 region has the DNA TGTGCCAGCAGCCGCGGACAGGGTGGAGACTATGGCTACACCTTC. The encoded protein is CASSRGQGGDYGYTF.

The chain carries TRBV6-2 or TRBV6-3 and TRBJ2-2, with 11 bases lining up with TRBD1. The V segment lost 5 bases and the J segment 4 bases; nucleotides outside the gene matches: 6. Germline values: CDR1 MNHEY, CDR2 SVGEGT. The CDR3 is 16 residues long. CDR3 amino acids: CASSGRTGGVTGELFF. The CDR3 bases are TGTGCCAGCAGTGGTCGGACAGGGGGCGTCACCGGGGAGCTGTTTTTT.

The DNA of the CDR3 is TGTGCCACCAGCAGAGATCGGGCAGGGCAACATCCCTACACCTTC. The encoded protein is CATSRDRAGQHPYTF. The rearrangement links TRBV15 to TRBJ1-2; possible D gene TRBD1, 5 bases. The CDR3 is made up of 15 amino acids. The germline V gene encodes CDR1 LNHNV and CDR2 YYDKDF (reference sequence). The V and J ends lost 0 bases and 10 bases respectively, with 18 bases between them.

This clonotype was counted between two and nine times. The CDR3: CASSATTRFEQFF. CDR3 coding DNA: TGTGCCAGCAGCGCGACTACCCGCTTTGAGCAGTTCTTC. The V gene is TRBV7-9, the J gene TRBJ2-1, with D possibly matching TRBD2 (5 bases). This CDR3 comprises 13 residues. V was trimmed by 5 bases and J by 9 bases, leaving 14 bases between them. Germline-derived CDR1 and CDR2 are SEHNR and FQNEAQ (reference sequence).

V usage is TRBV6-1 and J usage is TRBJ2-7; 9 positions match TRBD1. Germline V CDR1 and CDR2: MNHNS, SASEGT. This CDR3 comprises 13 residues. Trimming at V came to 8 bases and at J to 4 bases, leaving 6 bases not matched to a gene. The CDR3 loop reads CASQGQGRYEQYF. In DNA form, the CDR3 reads TGTGCCAGCCAAGGACAGGGGAGATACGAGCAGTACTTC.

This clonotype was seen many times. The genes are TRBV12-3 or TRBV12-4 and TRBJ1-2; no clear D gene. The CDR3 sequence is 14 residues long. The V gene lost 2 bases and the J gene lost 2 bases, with 9 bases spanning the gap. CDR3 bases: TGTGCCAGCAGTTTATCCGGGTCGAACTATGGCTACACCTTC. It specifies CASSLSGSNYGYTF.